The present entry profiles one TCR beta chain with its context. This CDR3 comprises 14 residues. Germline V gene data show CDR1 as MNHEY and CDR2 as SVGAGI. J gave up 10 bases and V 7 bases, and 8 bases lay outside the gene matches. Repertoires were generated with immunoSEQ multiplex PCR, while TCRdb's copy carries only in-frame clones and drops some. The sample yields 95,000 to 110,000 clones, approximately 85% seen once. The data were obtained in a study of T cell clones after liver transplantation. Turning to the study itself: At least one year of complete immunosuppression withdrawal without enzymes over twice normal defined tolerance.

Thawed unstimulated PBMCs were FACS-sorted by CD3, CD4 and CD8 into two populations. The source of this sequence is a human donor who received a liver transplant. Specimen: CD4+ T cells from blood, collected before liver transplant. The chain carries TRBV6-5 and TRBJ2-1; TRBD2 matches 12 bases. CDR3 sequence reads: CASTSGTSGHEQFF. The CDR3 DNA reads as TGTGCCAGCACATCCGGGACTAGCGGGCACGAGCAGTTCTTC.